These T cell receptor beta chains were read from a single sample in a study of cytomegalovirus exposure and HLA in healthy donors. Only in-frame clones appear in the TCRdb table, and some are missing; sequencing was by immunoSEQ multiplex PCR. Of 150,000 to 200,000 clones listed, approximately 79% were seen once; the top ten hold approximately 6%. The sequenced sample consisted of PBMCs. The receptor source for this set is a man aged 35-49 years in good health and CMV-seropositive. Both conserved end residues are part of each CDR3. The D gene is left open where the match is weak. Clone size, where shown, is once, few, many, or a class for clones that have expanded.

.,TRBV14,TRBJ2-5,TRBD1,TGTGCCAGCAGCCGCCAGGGGGTTGGGAAGACCCAGTACTTC,CASSRQGVGKTQYF
.,TRBV9,TRBJ2-5,TRBD2,TGTGCCAGCAGCGTAGTGGGAGGGCCTGAGACCCAGTACTTC,CASSVVGGPETQYF
.,TRBV5-4,TRBJ1-3,TRBD1,TGTGCCAGCAGCTTGGCCGGCAGGGGGTATGGAAACACCATATATTTT,CASSLAGRGYGNTIYF
.,TRBV6-5,TRBJ2-7,TRBD1,TGTGCCAGCAGTCGCCGACAGGGGTACGAGCAGTACTTC,CASSRRQGYEQYF
few,TRBV10-1,TRBJ2-5,TRBD1,TGCGCCAGCAGTGAGCCGGGACAGGGCGGAGAGACCCAGTACTTC,CASSEPGQGGETQYF
.,TRBV28,TRBJ2-7,.,TGTGCCAGTGGGACAACGATTCGGGACGAGCAGTACTTC,CASGTTIRDEQYF
.,TRBV6-1,TRBJ1-5,.,TGTGCCAGCAGTGAAGGGGGCTTTGGACAGCCCCAGCATTTT,CASSEGGFGQPQHF
once,TRBV4-2,TRBJ2-1,TRBD2,TGTGCCAGCAGCCAAGTTTTCTCGGCGGGAGTAAGGGACAATGAGCAGTTCTTC,CASSQVFSAGVRDNEQFF
few,TRBV2,TRBJ2-5,.,TGTGCCAGCAGTGAAGGTAGAGAGACCCAGTACTTC,CASSEGRETQYF
.,TRBV7-2,TRBJ2-2,.,TGTGCCAGCAGCTTAGTTCCGAGGGATACCGGGGAGCTGTTTTTT,CASSLVPRDTGELFF
.,TRBV18,TRBJ1-1,.,TGTGCCAGCTCACCACGAGAGGCGCTGAACACTGAAGCTTTCTTT,CASSPREALNTEAFF
.,TRBV19,TRBJ2-5,TRBD2,TGTGCCAGTAGCCCCCGGGGGACTAGCGGGGAAGAGACCCAGTACTTC,CASSPRGTSGEETQYF
.,TRBV11-3,TRBJ1-2,.,TGTGCCAGCAGCTCCCGGGCTAACTATGGCTACACCTTC,CASSSRANYGYTF
few,TRBV27,TRBJ2-6,TRBD1,TGTGCCAGCGTCGGGACAGGGCAATCTGGGGCCAACGGCCTGACTTTC,CASVGTGQSGANGLTF
few,TRBV18,TRBJ2-3,TRBD2,TGTGCCAGCTCACCGCGGGAGGGCGGCACAGATACGCAGTATTTT,CASSPREGGTDTQYF
.,TRBV4-1,TRBJ1-2,.,TGCGCCAGCAGCCAAGATCGGGGGTTGGGCTATGGCTACACCTTC,CASSQDRGLGYGYTF
few,TRBV5-1,TRBJ2-1,.,TGCGCCAGCTTTTACTCCTACAATGAGCAGTTCTTC,CASFYSYNEQFF
.,TRBV7-6,TRBJ2-1,TRBD2,TGTGCCAGCAGCTTGGTTAGCGGGAGGTCCTACAATGAGCAGTTCTTC,CASSLVSGRSYNEQFF
few,TRBV10-1,TRBJ2-2,.,TGCGCCAGCAGTGAGTCCAGAAACACCGGGGAGCTGTTTTTT,CASSESRNTGELFF
.,TRBV5-1,TRBJ2-5,TRBD2,TGCGCCAGCAGCTCGAGTCCGGGACTAGTTGGGGAGACCCAGTACTTC,CASSSSPGLVGETQYF
.,TRBV4-2,TRBJ2-2,.,TGTGCCAGCAGCCAAGATTGGGTGGACTATACGAACACCGGGGAGCTGTTTTTT,CASSQDWVDYTNTGELFF
.,TRBV11-3,TRBJ2-5,TRBD2,TGTGCCAGCAGCGTGGGACTAGGCCAAGAGACCCAGTACTTC,CASSVGLGQETQYF
.,TRBV5-5,TRBJ1-1,.,TGTGCCAGCAGCTTGGCGACGGGGGGTTTCCTTGAAGCTTTCTTT,CASSLATGGFLEAFF
.,TRBV29-1,TRBJ2-4,.,TGCAGCGTTAAGGAGGCGGTCAAAAACATTCAGTACTTC,CSVKEAVKNIQYF
.,TRBV5-5,TRBJ2-7,.,TGTGCCAGCAGCCTTGGACAGCGTCTCTCCGAGCAGTACTTC,CASSLGQRLSEQYF
once,TRBV5-1,TRBJ2-3,TRBD2,TGCGCCAGCAGCCAATTAGCGGGTGCTAGCACAGATACGCAGTATTTT,CASSQLAGASTDTQYF
.,TRBV18,TRBJ1-5,.,TGTGCCAGCTCACCGACAGATAATCAGCCCCAGCATTTT,CASSPTDNQPQHF
.,TRBV28,TRBJ2-1,TRBD2,TGTGCCAGCAGTTCCCCGACTAGCGGCTTTCTCAATGAGCAGTTCTTC,CASSSPTSGFLNEQFF
.,TRBV7-9,TRBJ2-1,TRBD2,TGTGCCAGCAGCTTACTAGCGGGAGGGGTGGATGAGCAGTTCTTC,CASSLLAGGVDEQFF
few,TRBV27,TRBJ2-1,TRBD2,TGTGCCAGCAGAATCGTGGCGGGAGTGTTCCATGAGCAGTTCTTC,CASRIVAGVFHEQFF
.,TRBV7-3,TRBJ2-6,.,TGTGCCAGCAGCCCAACACCCTCTGGGGCCAACGTCCTGACTTTC,CASSPTPSGANVLTF
.,TRBV5-1,TRBJ2-5,.,TGCGCCAGCAGCTCCTCCTCCTCGTCATTGGGGAGTGGAGAGACCCAGTACTTC,CASSSSSSSLGSGETQYF
few,TRBV6-5,TRBJ2-2,.,TGTGCCAGCAGTTCCTTAGTGAACACCGGGGAGCTGTTTTTT,CASSSLVNTGELFF
.,TRBV11-2,TRBJ2-7,TRBD2,TGTGCCAGCAGCTTAGATGGGGGGGGGAGCTCCTACGAGCAGTACTTC,CASSLDGGGSSYEQYF
.,TRBV2,TRBJ1-2,.,TGTGCCAGCACATTGGACAGAAGCTATGGCTACACCTTC,CASTLDRSYGYTF
.,TRBV5-4,TRBJ2-7,TRBD2,TGTGCCAGCAGCTTGGGGGGTAGCGGGAGCTACGAGCAGTACTTC,CASSLGGSGSYEQYF
.,TRBV27,TRBJ2-1,TRBD1,TGTGCCAGCAGTTCACAGGGGGCGCTCAATGAGCAGTTCTTC,CASSSQGALNEQFF
.,TRBV27,TRBJ1-5,.,TGTGCCAGCAGGCCTGACAGTTCGGAACAGCCCCAGCATTTT,CASRPDSSEQPQHF
.,TRBV2,TRBJ1-6,TRBD1,TGTGCCAGCAGTGTAAGGACAGGGGCTAATTCACCCCTCCACTTT,CASSVRTGANSPLHF
.,TRBV2,TRBJ1-5,.,TGTGCCAGCAGTGGTCGGTCGGGTTTGCAGCCCCAGCATTTT,CASSGRSGLQPQHF